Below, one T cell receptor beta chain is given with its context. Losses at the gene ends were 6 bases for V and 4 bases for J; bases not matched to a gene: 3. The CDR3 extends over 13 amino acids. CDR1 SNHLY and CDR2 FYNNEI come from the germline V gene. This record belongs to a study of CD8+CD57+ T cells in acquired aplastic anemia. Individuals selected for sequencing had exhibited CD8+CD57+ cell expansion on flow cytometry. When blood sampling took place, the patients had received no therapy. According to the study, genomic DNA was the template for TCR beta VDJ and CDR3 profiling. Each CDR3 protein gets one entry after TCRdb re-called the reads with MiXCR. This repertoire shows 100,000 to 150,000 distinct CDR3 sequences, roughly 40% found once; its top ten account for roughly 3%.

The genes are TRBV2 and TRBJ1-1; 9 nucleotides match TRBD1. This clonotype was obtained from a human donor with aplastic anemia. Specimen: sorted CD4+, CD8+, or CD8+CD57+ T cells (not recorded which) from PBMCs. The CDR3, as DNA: TGTGCCAGCAGCGACAGGGGGTTCACTGAAGCTTTCTTT. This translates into CASSDRGFTEAFF.